These T cell receptor beta chains were read from a single sample in a study of response to subunit inactivated influenza vaccine. Each CDR3 protein is one row after TCRdb ran MiXCR on the RT-PCR reads. Here the sample spans around 160,000 distinct CDR3 sequences, about a tenth being singletons. This specimen was non-naive T cells sorted from PBMCs, taken about 40 days after vaccination. The receptors shown here come from a man aged 50 to 59 who received an inactivated influenza vaccine. Each CDR3 is given with its conserved first and last residue. A D gene is named only where the DNA matches it firmly. Size is stated for part of the rows, as once, few or many counts, or as a class when the clone is expanded.

DNA,CDR3,J,V,size,D
TGCAGTGCTCCTGAAGCGGGACAGGGACGATACACCTTC,CSAPEAGQGRYTF,TRBJ1-2,TRBV20-1,NA,TRBD1
TGCGCCAGCAGCCAAGTAGCGGGACCATATTACGAGCAGTACTTC,CASSQVAGPYYEQYF,TRBJ2-7,TRBV4-3,few,TRBD2
TGCAGCGGACAGGGGGCCACAGATACGCAGTATTTT,CSGQGATDTQYF,TRBJ2-3,TRBV29-1,many,TRBD1
TGCAGCGTTCGGGCGGGAGGGCCGGAGACCCAGTACTTC,CSVRAGGPETQYF,TRBJ2-5,TRBV29-1,few,TRBD2
TGTGCCAGCAGTTCCGTCGAGACTAGCGGGTTCAATGAGCAGTTCTTC,CASSSVETSGFNEQFF,TRBJ2-1,TRBV28,NA,TRBD2
TGTGCCAGCAGCTTCCGACCGGGACAGGCGAACACCGGGGAGCTGTTTTTT,CASSFRPGQANTGELFF,TRBJ2-2,TRBV7-9,NA,TRBD1
TGTGCCAGCAGCTTAGATGCAGGGGTGCACATTCAGTACTTC,CASSLDAGVHIQYF,TRBJ2-4,TRBV7-9,many,NA
TGTGCCAGCAGTTTGAGAGGGGGCAGCTACACCTTC,CASSLRGGSYTF,TRBJ1-2,TRBV27,NA,TRBD1
TGTGCCAGCAGCCAACGCGGCAGTGTGGGGAACACTGAAGCTTTCTTT,CASSQRGSVGNTEAFF,TRBJ1-1,TRBV3-1,NA,NA
TGTGCCAGCCATATGGGGGACAGAGACTATAGCAATCAGCCCCAGCATTTT,CASHMGDRDYSNQPQHF,TRBJ1-5,TRBV25-1,few,TRBD1
TGTGCCAGCAGCTTGGTGCCGGCCGAGACCCAGTACTTC,CASSLVPAETQYF,TRBJ2-5,TRBV5-5,NA,NA
TGTGCCAGCTCCTTGAGGGATAGCGGCCCTTACGAGCAGTACTTC,CASSLRDSGPYEQYF,TRBJ2-7,TRBV18,NA,NA
TGCAGTGCTAGAGCCGGGCGGGAGTTGGATACGCAGTATTTT,CSARAGRELDTQYF,TRBJ2-3,TRBV20-1,many,TRBD2
TGTGCCAGCAGCTTGGGGACTAGCCTGGTCACAGATACGCAGTATTTT,CASSLGTSLVTDTQYF,TRBJ2-3,TRBV11-2,NA,TRBD2